The present T cell receptor (beta chain) was sequenced within a study of blood T cell repertoires in COVID-19. Method: immunoSEQ multiplex PCR; TCRdb's copy keeps in-frame clones and lacks some. The sample has 150,000 to 200,000 clones; 75% to 90% are singletons. Per germline, CDR1 LGHNA and CDR2 YNFKEQ. The CDR3 consists of 13 residues. Unmatched junction bases numbered 7, after V lost 8 bases and J lost 4 bases. Two negative PCRs, clearance, or symptom resolution were required of recovered Cohort 3 donors. The clonotype originates from a woman aged 55-75 years who had recovered from COVID-19. The genes are TRBV4-2 and TRBJ2-7, with 8 bases that match TRBD2. Material for sequencing was PBMCs or T cells enriched from blood (not recorded which). The CDR3 here is CASSGGGKYEQYF. CDR3 bases: TGTGCCAGCTCCGGGGGGGGCAAATACGAGCAGTACTTC.